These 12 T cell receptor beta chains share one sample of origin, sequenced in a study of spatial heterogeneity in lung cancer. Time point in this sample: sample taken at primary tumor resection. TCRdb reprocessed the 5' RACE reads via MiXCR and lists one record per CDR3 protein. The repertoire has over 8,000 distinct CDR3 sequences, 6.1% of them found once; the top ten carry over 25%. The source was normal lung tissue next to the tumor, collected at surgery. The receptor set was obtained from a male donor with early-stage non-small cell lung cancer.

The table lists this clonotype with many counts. CDR3 DNA: TGTGCCAGCAGCCTCACTAGCGGAGGACCCTACGAGCAGTACTTC. This gives the protein CASSLTSGGPYEQYF. V usage is TRBV9 and J usage is TRBJ2-7; 8 bases agree with TRBD2. The CDR3 has 15 amino acids. Per germline, CDR1 SGDLS and CDR2 YYNGEE. With V trimmed by 4 bases and J by 2 bases, 8 bases remained unmatched.

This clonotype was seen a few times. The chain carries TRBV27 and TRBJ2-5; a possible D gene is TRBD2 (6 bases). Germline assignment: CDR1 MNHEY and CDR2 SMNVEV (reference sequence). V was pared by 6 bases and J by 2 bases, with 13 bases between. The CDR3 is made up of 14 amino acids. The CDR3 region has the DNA TGTGCCAGCAGCCCCCAGGGAGGTCAAGAGACCCAGTACTTC. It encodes CASSPQGGQETQYF.

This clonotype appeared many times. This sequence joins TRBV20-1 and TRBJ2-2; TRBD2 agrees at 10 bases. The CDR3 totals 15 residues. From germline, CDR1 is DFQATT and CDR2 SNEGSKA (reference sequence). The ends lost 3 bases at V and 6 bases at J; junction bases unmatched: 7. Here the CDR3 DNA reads TGCAGTGCTAGGTGGCTAGCGGGAGACGCCGGGGAGCTGTTTTTT. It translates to CSARWLAGDAGELFF.

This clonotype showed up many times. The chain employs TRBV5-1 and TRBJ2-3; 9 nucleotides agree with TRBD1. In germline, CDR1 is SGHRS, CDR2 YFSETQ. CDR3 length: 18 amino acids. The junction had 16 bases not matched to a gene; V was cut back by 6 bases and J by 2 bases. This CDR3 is CASTPWGFGQGNTDTQYF. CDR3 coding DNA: TGCGCCAGCACCCCGTGGGGTTTCGGACAGGGGAACACAGATACGCAGTATTTT. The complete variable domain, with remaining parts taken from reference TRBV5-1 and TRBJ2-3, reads KAGVTQTPRYLIKTRGQQVTLSCSPISGHRSVSWYQQTPGQGLQFLFEYFSETQRNKGNFPGRFSGRQFSNSRSEMNVSTLELGDSALYLCASTPWGFGQGNTDTQYFGPGTRLTVL.

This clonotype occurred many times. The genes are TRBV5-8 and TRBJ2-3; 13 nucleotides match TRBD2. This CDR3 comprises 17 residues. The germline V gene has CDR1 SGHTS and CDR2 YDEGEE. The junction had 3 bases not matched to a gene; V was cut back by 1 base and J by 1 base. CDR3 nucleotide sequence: TGTGCCAGCAGCTTGACCGGGACTAGCGGGGGCACAGATACGCAGTATTTT. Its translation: CASSLTGTSGGTDTQYF.

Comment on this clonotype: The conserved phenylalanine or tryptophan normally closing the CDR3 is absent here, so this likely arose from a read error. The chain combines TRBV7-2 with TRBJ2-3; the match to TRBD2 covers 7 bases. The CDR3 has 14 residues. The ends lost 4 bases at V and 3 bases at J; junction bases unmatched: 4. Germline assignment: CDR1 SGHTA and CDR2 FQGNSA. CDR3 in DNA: TGTGCCAGCAGCTCTTTGCGGGAGACAGATACGCAGTATTCT. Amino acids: CASSSLRETDTQYS.

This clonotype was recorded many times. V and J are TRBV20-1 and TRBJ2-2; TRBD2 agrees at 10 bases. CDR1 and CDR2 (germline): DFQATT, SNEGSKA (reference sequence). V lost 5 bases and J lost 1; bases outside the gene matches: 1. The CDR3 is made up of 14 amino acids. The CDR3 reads CSARTSGNTGELFF. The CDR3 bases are TGCAGTGCTCGGACTAGCGGGAACACCGGGGAGCTGTTTTTT.

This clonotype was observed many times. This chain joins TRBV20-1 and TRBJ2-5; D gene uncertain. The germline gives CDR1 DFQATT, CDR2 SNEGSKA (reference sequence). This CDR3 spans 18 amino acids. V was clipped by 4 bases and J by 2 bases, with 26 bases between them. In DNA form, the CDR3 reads TGCAGTGCTACCACTTTAGACCCGCGAATCCCATTACAAGAGACCCAGTACTTC. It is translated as CSATTLDPRIPLQETQYF.

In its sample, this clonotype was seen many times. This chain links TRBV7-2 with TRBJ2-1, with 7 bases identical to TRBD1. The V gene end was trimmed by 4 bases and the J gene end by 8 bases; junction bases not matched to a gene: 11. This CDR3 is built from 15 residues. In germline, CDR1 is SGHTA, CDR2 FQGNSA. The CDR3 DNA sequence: TGTGCCAGCAGCTCCGGGGACAGTTCCTTCGATGAGCAGTTCTTC. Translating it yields CASSSGDSSFDEQFF.

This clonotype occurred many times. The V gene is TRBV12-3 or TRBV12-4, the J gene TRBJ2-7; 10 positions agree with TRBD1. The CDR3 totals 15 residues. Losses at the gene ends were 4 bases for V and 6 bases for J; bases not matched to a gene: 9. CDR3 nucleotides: TGTGCCAGCAGTTCACCCGACAGGGGGCGCTTCGAGCAGTACTTC. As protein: CASSSPDRGRFEQYF.

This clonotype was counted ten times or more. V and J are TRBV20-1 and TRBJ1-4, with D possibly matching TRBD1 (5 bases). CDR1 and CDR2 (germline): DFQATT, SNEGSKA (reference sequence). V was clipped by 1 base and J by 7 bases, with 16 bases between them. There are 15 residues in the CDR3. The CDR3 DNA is TGCAGTGCTAGAGTTGGGGCAGGGCGGAGTGAAAAACTGTTTTTT. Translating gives CSARVGAGRSEKLFF.

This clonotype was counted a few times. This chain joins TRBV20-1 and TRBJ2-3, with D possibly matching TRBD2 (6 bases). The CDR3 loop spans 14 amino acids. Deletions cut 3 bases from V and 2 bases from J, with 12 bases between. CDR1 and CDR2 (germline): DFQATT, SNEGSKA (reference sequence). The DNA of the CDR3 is TGCAGTGCTAGCGGGAGAAGATTCACAGATACGCAGTATTTT. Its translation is CSASGRRFTDTQYF.